This entry lists 30 T cell receptor beta chains sequenced from one sample in a study of T cell responses to AZD1222 COVID-19 vaccine. The assay was immunoSEQ multiplex PCR, and TCRdb's table has in-frame clones only and misses some. The table shows about 94,000 clones, with about 88% occurring only once. Sample: peripheral blood, taken on day 0 of AZD1222 vaccination. The receptor set was obtained from an adult in good health.

The CDR3 protein is CASSQDPRDHYGYTF. The CDR3 DNA is TGTGCCAGCAGCCAAGACCCCCGGGACCACTATGGCTACACCTTC. The J gene is TRBJ1-2, the V gene TRBV3-1 (or the pseudogene TRBV3-2); weak D call: TRBD1 (5 bases). The CDR3 covers 15 residues. In germline, CDR1 is LGHDT, CDR2 YNNKEL (reference sequence). The ends were cut back, 0 bases at V and 3 bases at J, with 11 bases in the middle.

The V gene is TRBV13, the J gene TRBJ1-3; 8 bases are a match to TRBD1. The CDR3 is 13 residues long. Germline trimming cut 5 bases from V and 7 bases from J; bases unmatched to any gene: 4. From germline, CDR1 is PRHDT and CDR2 FYEKMQ (reference sequence). Written as DNA, the CDR3 is TGTGCCAGCAGCCCGACAGGGGTGAACACCATATATTTT. Translation: CASSPTGVNTIYF. Based on the CDR3 plus reference TRBV13 and TRBJ1-3, the full variable domain is AAGVIQSPRHLIKEKRETATLKCYPIPRHDTVYWYQQGPGQDPQFLISFYEKMQSDKGSIPDRFSAQQFSDYHSELNMSSLELGDSALYFCASSPTGVNTIYFGEGSWLTVV.

J is TRBJ2-7 and V is TRBV5-1, with D possibly being TRBD1 or TRBD2 (5 bases each). The V end was cut by 7 bases, the J end by 1 base, with 18 bases between. The germline V gene encodes CDR1 SGHRS and CDR2 YFSETQ. The CDR3 totals 15 residues. The CDR3 loop reads CASAPSRDRSYEQYF. The CDR3 region has the DNA TGCGCCAGCGCGCCGTCCCGGGACCGATCCTACGAGCAGTACTTC.

The count of this clone is one. The CDR3 coding sequence is TGTGCCTGGATCCCCAGGGAGAACACTGAAGCTTTCTTT. This encodes CAWIPRENTEAFF. J is TRBJ1-1 and V is TRBV30; the D gene is possibly TRBD1 (5 bases). There are 13 residues in the CDR3. Germline lookup yields CDR1 GTSNPN and CDR2 SVGIG (reference sequence). V was cut by 4 bases and J by 1 base, with 10 bases left in between.

The CDR3 DNA sequence: TGTGCCAGTAGCAAAGGGACGGTCTACGAGCAGTACTTC. It specifies CASSKGTVYEQYF. The chain uses TRBV19 and TRBJ2-7; D may be TRBD1 or TRBD2 (5 bases each). From germline, CDR1 is LNHDA and CDR2 SQIVND (reference sequence). The ends were cut back, 6 bases at V and 3 bases at J, with 12 bases in the middle. The length of the CDR3 is 13 residues.

This chain links TRBV5-5 with TRBJ2-3; perhaps TRBD2 as D (7 bases). Germline assignment: CDR1 SGHKS and CDR2 YYEKEE (reference sequence). V was cut by 4 bases and J by 3 bases, with 15 bases left in between. CDR3 size: 15 residues. The CDR3 loop is CASSLSGGRTDTQYF. The CDR3 DNA sequence: TGTGCCAGCAGCCTTTCCGGGGGGCGGACAGATACGCAGTATTTT.

The chain couples TRBV30 to TRBJ2-3; tentatively, D is TRBD2 (5 bases). CDR1 GTSNPN and CDR2 SVGIG come from the germline V gene (reference sequence). The CDR3 sequence is 13 residues long. The V and J ends lost 4 bases and 0 bases respectively, with 8 bases between them. In DNA, the CDR3 is TGTGCCTGGAACGGGATTAGCACAGATACGCAGTATTTT. The encoded protein is CAWNGISTDTQYF.

The CDR3 here is CASSQEGLAGPTYEQYF. The CDR3 region has the DNA TGTGCCAGCAGCCAAGAGGGACTAGCGGGTCCTACCTACGAGCAGTACTTC. This chain links TRBV3-1 (or the pseudogene TRBV3-2) with TRBJ2-7; 12 bases fit TRBD2. Germline trimming cut 0 bases from V and 2 bases from J; bases unmatched to any gene: 5. This CDR3 has 17 amino acids. Germline V gene data show CDR1 as LGHDT and CDR2 as YNNKEL (reference sequence).

CDR3 amino acids: CASSLSDTEAFF. The CDR3 DNA is TGTGCCAGCAGCTTGTCAGACACTGAAGCTTTCTTT. V usage is TRBV7-6 and J usage is TRBJ1-1, with no clear D. CDR3 length equals 12 residues. The germline gives CDR1 SGHVS, CDR2 FNYEAQ. V lost 3 bases, J lost 3 bases, and 5 bases lay in between.

The chain links TRBV6-5 to TRBJ1-2; D may be TRBD1 (6 bases). Per the germline V gene, CDR1 is MNHEY and CDR2 is SVGAGI. V was pared by 8 bases and J by 5 bases, with 15 bases between. This CDR3 comprises 13 residues. CDR3 nucleotide sequence: TGTGCCAGCCGAAGCAACAGGGAGTATGGCTACACCTTC. This sequence encodes CASRSNREYGYTF.

V and J are TRBV4-2 and TRBJ2-3; 9 nucleotides align to TRBD1. CDR3 length: 16 residues. The germline V gene encodes CDR1 LGHNA and CDR2 YNFKEQ. Trimming removed 0 bases from V and 4 bases from J; junction bases left unmatched: 5. In nucleotides, the CDR3 is TGTGCCAGCAGCCAAGATACCGGGACAGGGTCAGATACGCAGTATTTT. Translated, it gives CASSQDTGTGSDTQYF.

The chain combines TRBV10-3 with TRBJ2-2; D unclear. The CDR3 contains 13 residues. CDR1 is ENHRY, CDR2 SYGVKD, per germline. With 0 bases removed from V and 6 bases from J, the gap between germline ends came to 5 bases. The CDR3 sequence is CAISESSAGELFF. DNA for the CDR3: TGTGCCATCAGTGAGTCATCCGCCGGGGAGCTGTTTTTT.

The V and J genes are TRBV3-1 (or the pseudogene TRBV3-2) and TRBJ1-2; D gene unclear. Germline V gene sequence: CDR1 LGHDT, CDR2 YNNKEL (reference sequence). The CDR3 extends over 12 amino acids. Trimming removed 7 bases from V and 1 base from J, with 7 bases in between. The CDR3 bases are TGTGCCAGCACCGACCTTAACTATGGCTACACCTTC. Encoded protein: CASTDLNYGYTF.

This chain uses TRBV5-1 with TRBJ2-1, with D unclear. This CDR3 has 14 amino acids. CDR1 is SGHRS, CDR2 YFSETQ, per germline. V was shortened by 0 bases and J by 5 bases, with 9 bases between the two germline ends. Written as DNA, the CDR3 is TGCGCCAGCAGCTTGGCCGGGCCAGACAATGAGCAGTTCTTC. It specifies CASSLAGPDNEQFF.

This clone was detected once. The chain joins TRBV6-5 to TRBJ2-7, with D possibly matching TRBD1 (6 bases). Trimming took off 6 bases at V and 1 base at J, with 16 bases between the two ends. The CDR3 has 15 amino acids. CDR1 and CDR2 from the germline V gene are MNHEY and SVGAGI. CDR3 residues: CASRVLQGWSYEQYF. The DNA of the CDR3 is TGTGCCAGCAGAGTACTCCAGGGGTGGTCCTACGAGCAGTACTTC.

The chain is built from TRBV5-1 and TRBJ2-2; TRBD2 might be the D (5 bases). The CDR3 runs 14 residues. V was cut by 3 bases and J by 3 bases, with 9 bases left in between. Germline V gene lookup returns CDR1 SGHRS and CDR2 YFSETQ. The CDR3 DNA reads as TGCGCCAGCAGCTCCTATAGCGACACCGGGGAGCTGTTTTTT. Translation: CASSSYSDTGELFF.

This sequence joins TRBV28 and TRBJ2-2; a possible D gene is TRBD1 (6 bases). Looked up from germline, CDR1 is MDHEN and CDR2 is SYDVKM. Trimming took 2 bases from V and 5 from J, leaving 12 bases between them. The CDR3 runs to 15 residues. The CDR3 DNA reads as TGTGCCAGCAGTTTACCCGGGACACCGACCGGGGAGCTGTTTTTT. Protein: CASSLPGTPTGELFF.

The V and J genes are TRBV30 and TRBJ1-4, with D perhaps TRBD1 (5 bases). CDR1 and CDR2 (germline): GTSNPN, SVGIG (reference sequence). V lost 1 base and J lost 4, with 13 bases in between. The CDR3 covers 15 residues. CDR3 in amino acids: CAWSGPGRSNEKLFF. Written as DNA, the CDR3 is TGTGCCTGGAGTGGCCCGGGACGAAGTAATGAAAAACTGTTTTTT.

The chain combines TRBV3-1 (or the pseudogene TRBV3-2) with TRBJ2-3; TRBD2 aligns across 8 bases. Germline CDR1 is LGHDT and CDR2 is YNNKEL (reference sequence). V lost 4 bases, J lost 4 bases, and 7 bases stayed unmatched. This CDR3 region has 15 residues. DNA of the CDR3: TGTGCCAGCAGCCCGCCGGGACTAGGGCCAGATACGCAGTATTTT. It yields the protein CASSPPGLGPDTQYF.

This clone was seen only a few times. The chain recombines TRBV5-1 with TRBJ1-2; TRBD1 agrees at 9 bases. Germline V CDR1 and CDR2: SGHRS, YFSETQ. The CDR3 covers 14 residues. With 1 base clipped from V and 8 bases from J, the junction kept 6 bases outside the gene matches. The CDR3 DNA is TGCGCCAGCAGCTTGAACAGGGGGCCTGAAGGCTACACCTTC. Amino acid sequence: CASSLNRGPEGYTF.

V gene TRBV5-1 combines with J gene TRBJ1-3; D unresolved. V lost 4 bases and J 0 bases, leaving 14 bases between the germline ends. The CDR3 has 16 amino acids. Germline values: CDR1 SGHRS, CDR2 YFSETQ. The CDR3, as DNA: TGCGCCAGCAGCCTGACGGCTGAGAGCTCTGGAAACACCATATATTTT. Translation: CASSLTAESSGNTIYF.

In this sample, this clone turned up once. The genes are TRBV5-4 and TRBJ1-3; unclear D gene. V was trimmed by 5 bases and J by 0 bases, leaving 12 bases between them. Germline CDR1 is SGHNT and CDR2 is YYREEE (reference sequence). The CDR3 is 15 residues long. The CDR3 spells CASSSGSNSGNTIYF. The CDR3 region has the DNA TGTGCCAGCAGTTCCGGGAGCAACTCTGGAAACACCATATATTTT.

The rearrangement uses TRBV11-2 and TRBJ2-7; 9 bases match TRBD2. The CDR3 covers 18 residues. V trimming: 7 bases; J trimming: 2 bases; junction bases outside the gene matches: 18. Germline assignment: CDR1 SGHAT and CDR2 FQNNGV. CDR3 sequence: CASTLRGRASGVPYEQYF. The CDR3 DNA sequence: TGTGCCAGCACGCTCCGAGGGAGGGCTAGCGGGGTCCCCTACGAGCAGTACTTC. Full variable domain (rest looked up from reference TRBV11-2 and TRBJ2-7): EAGVAQSPRYKIIEKRQSVAFWCNPISGHATLYWYQQILGQGPKLLIQFQNNGVVDDSQLPKDRFSAERLKGVDSTLKIQPAKLEDSAVYLCASTLRGRASGVPYEQYFGPGTRLTVT.

The V and J genes are TRBV28 and TRBJ1-4; no firm D call. Germline CDR1 reads MDHEN; CDR2 reads SYDVKM. The CDR3 is 15 residues long. V was trimmed by 2 bases and J by 7 bases, leaving 14 bases between them. The chain's CDR3 is CASSLSRDDGEKLFF. CDR3 nucleotides: TGTGCCAGCAGTTTAAGTCGAGATGACGGTGAAAAACTGTTTTTT. Full variable domain (remainder filled in from reference TRBV28 and TRBJ1-4): DVKVTQSSRYLVKRTGEKVFLECVQDMDHENMFWYRQDPGLGLRLIYFSYDVKMKEKGDIPEGYSVSREKKERFSLILESASTNQTSMYLCASSLSRDDGEKLFFGSGTQLSVL.

This clone was observed a single time. J is TRBJ2-7 and V is TRBV4-1; 10 positions match TRBD2. Germline V CDR1 and CDR2: MGHRA, YSYEKL. The length of the CDR3 is 17 residues. Germline trimming cut 4 bases from V and 4 bases from J; bases unmatched to any gene: 13. This CDR3 is CASSLASLPSGGYEQYF. CDR3 bases: TGCGCCAGCAGCCTAGCCTCGTTACCTAGCGGGGGTTACGAGCAGTACTTC.

The V and J genes are TRBV5-4 and TRBJ2-7; 8 bases align to TRBD1. This CDR3 spans 12 amino acids. CDR1 and CDR2 (germline): SGHNT, YYREEE (reference sequence). Trimming cost V 4 bases and J 6 bases; bases outside gene matches: 3. The CDR3 nucleotides read TGTGCCAGCAGCCAGGACAGGGCCGAGCAGTACTTC. It codes for CASSQDRAEQYF.

The sample holds a few counts of this clone. The CDR3 region has the DNA TGCGCCAGCAGCAGACAGGGGTTGGACTATGGCTACACCTTC. It translates to CASSRQGLDYGYTF. The gene calls are TRBV5-1 and TRBJ1-2, with 8 nucleotides matching TRBD1. Trimming removed 4 bases from V and 3 bases from J; junction bases left unmatched: 5. The CDR3 runs 14 residues. CDR1 is SGHRS, CDR2 YFSETQ, per germline. Using reference TRBV5-1 and TRBJ1-2 for the parts outside the CDR3, the full variable domain is KAGVTQTPRYLIKTRGQQVTLSCSPISGHRSVSWYQQTPGQGLQFLFEYFSETQRNKGNFPGRFSGRQFSNSRSEMNVSTLELGDSALYLCASSRQGLDYGYTFGSGTRLTVV.

The rearrangement uses TRBV7-2 and TRBJ2-7; D perhaps matches TRBD1 (5 bases). In germline, CDR1 is SGHTA, CDR2 FQGNSA. The V gene lost 0 bases and the J gene lost 12 bases, with 15 bases spanning the gap. This CDR3 has 13 amino acids. CDR3: CASSLALGASWYF. The CDR3 DNA sequence: TGTGCCAGCAGCTTAGCGCTAGGGGCCTCGTGGTACTTC.

The genes are TRBV19 and TRBJ1-1; D is unresolved. The CDR3 length is 14 residues. Per germline, CDR1 LNHDA and CDR2 SQIVND (reference sequence). Between the trimmed V and J ends, which lost 3 bases and 4 bases, there was a span of 12 bases. CDR3 region: CASSIGGGGTEAFF. The CDR3 DNA sequence: TGTGCCAGTAGTATCGGTGGAGGTGGCACTGAAGCTTTCTTT.

This clone was seen a few times. V is TRBV7-9 and J is TRBJ2-1; D possibly uses TRBD1 or TRBD2 (6 bases each). This CDR3 spans 14 amino acids. V was pared by 5 bases and J by 8 bases, with 16 bases between. Germline V gives CDR1 SEHNR, CDR2 FQNEAQ (reference sequence). The CDR3 DNA reads TGTGCCAGCAGCCCTCGGGGGCCCTTGGATGAGCAGTTCTTC. Translation gives CASSPRGPLDEQFF.